This is a list of T cell receptor beta chains from one sample in a study of T-cell reconstitution after alpha-beta-depleted transplantation in children. TCRdb recomputed calls from the PCR reads with MiXCR, one row per CDR3 protein. The sample yields approximately 240,000 distinct CDR3 sequences, 11% seen once. The material sequenced was PBMCs, taken before TCRalphabeta/CD19-depleted stem cell transplant. Receptor source: a child less than two years old with acute myeloid leukemia, due to receive a stem cell transplant. Both conserved end residues are trimmed from each CDR3.

J gene,V gene,CDR3 protein
TRBJ2-6,TRBV10-3,AISPDGSGANVLT
TRBJ1-1,TRBV11-2,ASSLVPGQVPGNTEAF
TRBJ1-2,TRBV7-2,ASSSSLIYGYT
TRBJ2-3,TRBV7-9,ASSLRQGANTQY
TRBJ2-1,TRBV18,ASSETSRS
TRBJ1-6,TRBV27,ASSLQFYNSPLH
TRBJ1-5,TRBV5-6,ASSPAGRNQPQH
TRBJ2-1,TRBV20-1,SGRAGDNNEQF
TRBJ2-2,TRBV7-8,ASSLASGLNTGELF
TRBJ2-1,TRBV18,ASSPGTGASSYNEQF
TRBJ2-3,TRBV29-1,SVLQGQGDTQY
TRBJ1-6,TRBV20-1,SAGRGTNNSPLH
TRBJ2-7,TRBV11-1,ASSPGTSFYEQY
TRBJ2-1,TRBV19,ASSIGGSFYNEQF
TRBJ2-7,TRBV12-3/TRBV12-4,ASSLAPSTGGWEQY
TRBJ2-2,TRBV5-1,ASSREGTGELF
TRBJ2-7,TRBV12-3/TRBV12-4,ASSLLGLGGSHDEQY
TRBJ2-1,TRBV3-1,ASSQVDNEQF
TRBJ2-1,TRBV6-5,ASSYLLDSYNEQF
TRBJ2-1,TRBV2,ASSALGGNEQF
TRBJ2-7,TRBV12-3/TRBV12-4,ASRAGTSSSYEQY
TRBJ1-6,TRBV29-1,SVGYRDSPLH
TRBJ2-1,TRBV28,ASSRAGGEYNEQF
TRBJ2-2,TRBV4-1,ASSQGLLNTGELF
TRBJ1-3,TRBV7-9,ASSYRVGNTIY
TRBJ2-5,TRBV20-1,SARDYSSGVGETQY
TRBJ2-7,TRBV11-2,ASSTSIRSYEQY
TRBJ2-5,TRBV20-1,SASKETQY
TRBJ2-1,TRBV7-9,ASSPSGTGDNEQF
TRBJ2-1,TRBV11-3,ASSIRGVNEQF
TRBJ2-1,TRBV12-5,ASGRLAGGRYEQF
TRBJ2-7,TRBV30,AWSVTAEQY
TRBJ2-3,TRBV2,ASGALAGGQWGTDTQY
TRBJ2-7,TRBV7-2,ASSPPWGLEEDYEQY
TRBJ1-1,TRBV5-5,ASSPGEMNTEAF
TRBJ2-7,TRBV20-1,SANKPSYEQY
TRBJ2-5,TRBV6-5,ASSYGGLQETQY
TRBJ2-5,TRBV6-1,ASSIQGRETQY
TRBJ1-5,TRBV20-1,SAYPQRNQPQH
TRBJ2-7,TRBV30,AWSDDSAQYEQY
TRBJ2-7,TRBV10-2,ASSATGFYEQY
TRBJ2-2,TRBV13,ASSLGSFTGELF
TRBJ2-7,TRBV11-3,ASTTESGGAYEQY